A single sample gave rise to the 21 T cell receptor beta chains below, sequenced in a study of blood T cell repertoires in COVID-19. Measured with immunoSEQ multiplex PCR; TCRdb has only the in-frame clones, and not every one. The data contain nearly 350,000 clones, 88% of them seen just once; the ten biggest clones take up 7.3%. Sequencing was carried out using peripheral blood. The receptors stem from a woman aged 70 to 79 with COVID-19, enrolled during active disease.

This clone occurred once. This chain uses TRBV29-1 with TRBJ1-2; no clear D. V lost 5 bases and J 4 bases, leaving 17 bases between the germline ends. Germline CDR1 and CDR2: SQVTM and ANQGSEA. The CDR3 consists of 14 residues. CDR3 DNA: TGCAGCGTTAAGTCGGGAATTTTCTCCTATGGCTACACCTTC. It codes for CSVKSGIFSYGYTF.

V and J are TRBV7-2 and TRBJ2-5; TRBD2 agrees at 12 bases. CDR1 and CDR2 (germline): SGHTA, FQGNSA. V gave up 5 bases and J gave up 0 bases; unmatched junction bases: 10. CDR3 length equals 18 residues. The CDR3 reads CASSPTSGGGVYQETQYF. CDR3 DNA: TGTGCCAGCAGCCCGACTAGCGGGGGCGGGGTGTACCAAGAGACCCAGTACTTC.

V and J are TRBV18 and TRBJ1-2; no firm D call. Germline V gives CDR1 KGHSH, CDR2 LQKENI. The ends were cut back, 3 bases at V and 5 bases at J, with 10 bases in the middle. CDR3 length: 13 residues. CDR3 nucleotide sequence: TGTGCCAGCTCACCGCTGGCGGGTTATGGCTACACCTTC. Protein: CASSPLAGYGYTF.

As concerns this clone: One junction end disagrees with the germline gene, perhaps due to a read error. The rearrangement uses TRBV11-2 and TRBJ2-2; tentatively, D is TRBD1 (8 bases). Per germline, CDR1 SGHAT and CDR2 FQNNGV. CDR3 length equals 16 residues. The CDR3 DNA reads as TGTGCCCGCAGCTGGGGAACAGGGGGAGGGGCCGGGGAGCTGTTTTTT. It specifies CARSWGTGGGAGELFF.

The chain employs TRBV9 and TRBJ2-2; TRBD2 might be the D (6 bases). The CDR3 is 14 amino acids. Trimming took off 4 bases at V and 7 bases at J, with 14 bases between the two ends. Germline V gene lookup returns CDR1 SGDLS and CDR2 YYNGEE. The CDR3: CASSPLRRGGELFF. The CDR3 DNA sequence: TGTGCCAGCAGCCCCCTCAGGAGGGGCGGGGAGCTGTTTTTT.

This clone was found once. This chain joins TRBV27 and TRBJ1-1, with D unclear. V lost 4 bases and J 7 bases, leaving 7 bases between the germline ends. This CDR3 is 11 amino acids long. Per germline, CDR1 MNHEY and CDR2 SMNVEV (reference sequence). The CDR3 bases are TGTGCCAGCAGTTCCTCGGTTGAAGCTTTCTTT. The encoded protein is CASSSSVEAFF.

With regard to this clone: Germline and junction disagree at one end, which may indicate a read error. The chain couples TRBV30 to TRBJ1-2; 7 bases are a match to TRBD1. There are 15 residues in the CDR3. Germline CDR1 reads GTSNPN; CDR2 reads SVGIG (reference sequence). CDR3 amino acids: CAWSVRRGRGYGYTF. The DNA of the CDR3 is TGTGCCTGGAGTGTACGGAGGGGGCGCGGCTATGGCTACACCTTT.

The chain couples TRBV30 to TRBJ1-6; the match to TRBD1 covers 10 bases. This CDR3 has 14 residues. CDR1 is GTSNPN, CDR2 SVGIG, per germline (reference sequence). Losses at the gene ends were 5 bases for V and 7 bases for J; bases not matched to a gene: 5. The CDR3 is CAWDRGLPNSPLHF. In DNA, the CDR3 is TGTGCCTGGGACAGGGGGCTACCCAATTCACCCCTCCACTTT.

The J gene is TRBJ1-2, the V gene TRBV6-5, with D unresolved. The germline V gene encodes CDR1 MNHEY and CDR2 SVGAGI. The CDR3 is 14 residues long. V shed 0 bases and J shed 5 bases, with 10 bases lying between them. The CDR3 reads CASSYSSGGYGYTF. The CDR3 nucleotides read TGTGCCAGCAGTTACTCGTCCGGTGGTTATGGCTACACCTTC.

The chain combines TRBV4-1 with TRBJ2-1, with 9 bases matching TRBD1. V lost 6 bases, J lost 10 bases, and 7 bases stayed unmatched. The CDR3 consists of 13 residues. Germline V gives CDR1 MGHRA, CDR2 YSYEKL. The CDR3 nucleotides are TGCGCCAGCAGGACCACAGGGGGCCGCGAGCAGTTCTTC. This translates into CASRTTGGREQFF.

The genes are TRBV7-9 and TRBJ2-2, with no clear D. CDR1 SEHNR and CDR2 FQNEAQ come from the germline V gene (reference sequence). The CDR3 length is 13 residues. V lost 7 bases to trimming and J lost 8 bases, with 14 bases between them. CDR3 amino acids: CASIPPISGELFF. The CDR3 DNA reads TGTGCCAGCATCCCCCCCATCAGTGGGGAGCTGTTTTTT.

The chain combines TRBV12-5 with TRBJ2-5; TRBD1 agrees at 10 bases. CDR1 is LGHNT and CDR2 is FRNRAP in the germline V gene. CDR3 length equals 14 residues. The V gene end was trimmed by 5 bases and the J gene end by 3 bases; junction bases not matched to a gene: 3. The CDR3 loop reads CASGRTGGEETQYF. The CDR3 DNA follows: TGTGCTAGTGGTCGGACAGGGGGGGAAGAGACCCAGTACTTC.

This sequence joins TRBV4-1 and TRBJ1-1; D is perhaps TRBD1 (5 bases). The CDR3 sequence is 14 residues long. V lost 4 bases and J lost 0, with 9 bases in between. The germline V gene encodes CDR1 MGHRA and CDR2 YSYEKL. The CDR3 is CASSPTDMNTEAFF. The CDR3 DNA reads TGCGCCAGCAGCCCGACAGATATGAACACTGAAGCTTTCTTT.

The chain joins TRBV24-1 to TRBJ1-1, with TRBD1 matching 7 bases. V trimming: 1 base; J trimming: 11 bases; junction bases outside the gene matches: 3. Germline V gives CDR1 KGHDR, CDR2 SFDVKD. The CDR3 length is 12 residues. CDR3 nucleotide sequence: TGTGCCACCAGTGATTTCTCAGGGGGGGCTTTCTTT. Its protein is CATSDFSGGAFF.

CDR3 bases: TGTGCTAGTGGTTTGGTCGTAGGGACACCGAACACTGAAGCTTTCTTT. Residues: CASGLVVGTPNTEAFF. The chain links TRBV12-5 to TRBJ1-1, with D tentatively TRBD1 (6 bases). Germline CDR1 is LGHNT and CDR2 is FRNRAP. Trimming cost V 0 bases and J 1 base, with 12 bases left between them. The CDR3 runs 16 residues.

This chain uses TRBV7-9 with TRBJ1-2; D uncertain. V was cut by 2 bases and J by 5 bases, with 9 bases left in between. Germline assignment: CDR1 SEHNR and CDR2 FQNEAQ (reference sequence). CDR3 length equals 13 residues. CDR3 sequence (DNA): TGTGCCAGCAGCTTACAGGCGATTTATGGCTACACCTTC. Its translation is CASSLQAIYGYTF.

J is TRBJ1-4 and V is TRBV28, with D tentatively TRBD1 (5 bases). This CDR3 has 14 amino acids. Germline V CDR1 and CDR2: MDHEN, SYDVKM. V was pared by 3 bases and J by 6 bases, with 11 bases between. CDR3 sequence (DNA): TGTGCCAGCAGTTTGGGAAGGGGTGATGAAAAACTGTTTTTT. Translating gives CASSLGRGDEKLFF.

The V call is TRBV7-9, the J call TRBJ2-1; 12 bases fit TRBD2. CDR1 SEHNR and CDR2 FQNEAQ come from the germline V gene (reference sequence). V lost 0 bases and J lost 5; bases outside the gene matches: 8. The length of the CDR3 is 18 residues. The CDR3 protein is CASSLAPFGLAGNNEQFF. CDR3 bases: TGTGCCAGCAGCTTAGCGCCCTTCGGACTAGCGGGGAACAATGAGCAGTTCTTC.

J is TRBJ2-7 and V is TRBV5-8, with 10 bases identical to TRBD1. The length of the CDR3 is 16 residues. Germline assignment: CDR1 SGHTS and CDR2 YDEGEE. J lost 3 bases, V lost 3 bases, and 9 bases had no gene match. Written as DNA, the CDR3 is TGTGCCAGCAGCTGGCGGGGACAGGGGAAATACTACGAGCAGTACTTC. This gives the protein CASSWRGQGKYYEQYF.

This chain links TRBV5-6 with TRBJ1-2; the D is unclear. The CDR3 spans 15 residues. Trimming shortened V by 0 bases and J by 3 bases, and 12 bases separated the two germline ends. Germline values: CDR1 SGHDT, CDR2 YYEEEE. CDR3 sequence (DNA): TGTGCCAGCAGCTTGGGGCCGGTGGACTACTATGGCTACACCTTC. Translating gives CASSLGPVDYYGYTF.

J is TRBJ1-1 and V is TRBV5-8; TRBD1 agrees at 7 bases. The length of the CDR3 is 14 residues. Per the germline V gene, CDR1 is SGHTS and CDR2 is YDEGEE. J gave up 0 bases and V 5 bases, and 4 bases lay outside the gene matches. The DNA for the CDR3 is TGTGCCAGCAGAACCAGGGGGTTGAACACTGAAGCTTTCTTT. This codes for CASRTRGLNTEAFF. The variable domain in full, with the rest retrieved from reference TRBV5-8 and TRBJ1-1, is EAGVTQSPTHLIKTRGQQATLRCSPISGHTSVYWYQQALGLGLQFLLWYDEGEERNRGNFPPRFSGRQFPNYSSELNVNALELEDSALYLCASRTRGLNTEAFFGQGTRLTVV.